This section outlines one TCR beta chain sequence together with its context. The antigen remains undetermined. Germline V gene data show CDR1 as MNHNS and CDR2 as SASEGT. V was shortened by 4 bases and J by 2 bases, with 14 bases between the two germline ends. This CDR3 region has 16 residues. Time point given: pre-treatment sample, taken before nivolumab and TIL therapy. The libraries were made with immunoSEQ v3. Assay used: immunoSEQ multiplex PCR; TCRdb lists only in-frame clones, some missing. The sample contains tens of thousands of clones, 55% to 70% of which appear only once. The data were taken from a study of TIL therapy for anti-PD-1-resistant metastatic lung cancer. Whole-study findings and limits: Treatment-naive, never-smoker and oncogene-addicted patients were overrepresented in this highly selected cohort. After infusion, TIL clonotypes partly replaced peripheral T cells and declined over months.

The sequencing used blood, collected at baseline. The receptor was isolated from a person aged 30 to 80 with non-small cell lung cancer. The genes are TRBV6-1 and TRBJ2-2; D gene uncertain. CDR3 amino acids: CASSGPRQSNTGELFF. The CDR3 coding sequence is TGTGCCAGCAGTGGCCCCCGTCAGAGTAACACCGGGGAGCTGTTTTTT.